This is a list of T cell receptor beta chains from one sample in a study of Graves' ophthalmopathy and Graves' hyperthyroidism. TCRdb re-analysed the multiplex PCR reads in MiXCR, keeping a single row per CDR3 protein. The top ten clones hold about 3.3% of a sample with hundreds of thousands of distinct CDR3 sequences, under 50% of them seen once. Specimen: peripheral blood. These receptors came from an adult man with Graves' ophthalmopathy. Both conserved end residues are part of each CDR3. D genes are given only for firm matches. Expanded clones are given a class, and other clones once, few, many or no size at all.

clone_size | d_call | j_call | v_call | cdr3_aa | cdr3_nt
many | TRBD1 | TRBJ2-7 | TRBV20-1 | CSANRDRVHEQYF | TGCAGTGCTAACCGGGACAGGGTCCACGAGCAGTACTTC
few | . | TRBJ2-7 | TRBV5-1 | CACTPGDTRSSTYEQYF | TGCGCCTGCACCCCGGGGGACACAAGATCCAGTACCTACGAGCAGTACTTC
. | . | TRBJ2-5 | TRBV20-1 | CSAYGEAQYF | TGCAGTGCCTATGGGGAGGCCCAGTACTTC
few | . | TRBJ2-7 | TRBV10-3 | CASSYSLGGYEQYF | TGTGCCAGCAGTTACTCGCTAGGGGGCTACGAGCAGTACTTC
. | . | TRBJ1-2 | TRBV6-5 | CASSYSIGEGGYTF | TGTGCCAGCAGTTACTCGATTGGGGAGGGGGGCTACACCTTC
many | . | TRBJ1-5 | TRBV7-9 | CASSLSVEGRRHF | TGTGCCAGCAGCTTATCGGTGGAGGGGCGGAGGCATTTT
many | . | TRBJ1-1 | TRBV5-8 | CASSLLQREAFF | TGTGCCAGCAGTTTATTACAAAGAGAAGCTTTCTTT
. | TRBD1 | TRBJ2-2 | TRBV7-9 | CASSSGTGYNEQFF | TGTGCCAGCAGTTCCGGGACAGGCTACAATGAGCAGTTTTTT
many | TRBD1 | TRBJ1-5 | TRBV7-6 | CASSNYDRVYDQPQHF | TGTGCCAGCAGCAATTATGACAGGGTTTACGATCAGCCCCAGCATTTT
few | TRBD2 | TRBJ2-7 | TRBV19 | CASSTGLAGEQYF | TGTGCCAGTAGTACCGGACTAGCCGGGGAGCAGTACTTC
many | . | TRBJ2-7 | TRBV6-6 | CASSYSRGYEQYF | TGTGCCAGCAGTTACTCGAGGGGGTACGAGCAGTACTTC
many | . | TRBJ2-5 | TRBV7-9 | CASSNTGTPVGTQYF | TGTGCCAGCAGCAACACTGGGACCCCAGTTGGGACCCAGTACTTC
many | TRBD1 | TRBJ1-1 | TRBV29-1 | CSVRTGRDTEAFF | TGCAGCGTGCGGACAGGGCGGGACACTGAAGCTTTCTTT
. | . | TRBJ1-4 | TRBV29-1 | CSQETGEWNEKLFF | TGCAGCCAGGAGACAGGTGAATGGAATGAAAAACTGTTTTTT
many | TRBD1 | TRBJ2-5 | TRBV10-2 | CASSERTGGSETQYF | TGCGCCAGCAGTGAACGGACAGGGGGGTCAGAGACCCAGTACTTC
. | TRBD2 | TRBJ2-5 | TRBV5-5 | CASSLERTSVQETQYF | TGTGCCAGCAGCTTGGAAAGAACTAGCGTCCAAGAGACCCAGTACTTC
. | . | TRBJ1-5 | TRBV10-3 | CASSYRETLLNQPQHF | TGTGCCAGCAGTTACCGGGAAACACTTCTCAATCAGCCCCAGCATTTT
many | . | TRBJ1-2 | TRBV6-6 | CASSDDDGYTF | TGTGCCAGCAGTGACGACGATGGCTACACCTTC
many | . | TRBJ2-7 | TRBV7-2 | CASSSTASSYEQYF | TGTGCCAGCAGCTCGACAGCAAGCTCCTACGAGCAGTACTTC
few | . | TRBJ1-2 | TRBV5-6 | CASSLAERQDKGYTF | TGTGCCAGCAGCTTGGCCGAGCGACAGGATAAGGGCTACACCTTC
few | TRBD1 | TRBJ2-7 | TRBV20-1 | CSASGTGVYEQYF | TGCAGTGCTTCCGGGACAGGGGTATACGAGCAGTACTTC
. | . | TRBJ1-1 | TRBV2 | CASSPRESGNTEAFF | TGTGCCAGCAGTCCGCGGGAGTCTGGAAACACTGAAGCTTTCTTT
many | . | TRBJ1-6 | TRBV7-9 | CASSLAQDNSPLHF | TGTGCCAGCAGCTTAGCCCAAGATAATTCACCCCTCCACTTT
few | . | TRBJ2-7 | TRBV5-1 | CASSFVRDRAYEQYF | TGCGCCAGCAGCTTTGTAAGAGACAGAGCCTACGAGCAGTACTTC
. | . | TRBJ2-6 | TRBV25-1 | CASRAGAGGANVLTF | TGTGCCAGCAGAGCGGGTGCCGGAGGGGCCAACGTCCTGACTTTC
many | . | TRBJ1-1 | TRBV29-1 | CSGRLMNTEAFF | TGCAGCGGACGGTTAATGAACACTGAAGCTTTCTTT
few | . | TRBJ1-1 | TRBV7-2 | CASSPAGWETEAFF | TGTGCCAGCAGCCCTGCGGGGTGGGAAACTGAAGCTTTCTTT
many | . | TRBJ1-2 | TRBV2 | CATRGATFNYGYTF | TGTGCCACCAGGGGCGCGACCTTTAACTATGGCTACACCTTC
once | . | TRBJ2-5 | TRBV11-2 | CASSFYICSAGGTETQYF | .